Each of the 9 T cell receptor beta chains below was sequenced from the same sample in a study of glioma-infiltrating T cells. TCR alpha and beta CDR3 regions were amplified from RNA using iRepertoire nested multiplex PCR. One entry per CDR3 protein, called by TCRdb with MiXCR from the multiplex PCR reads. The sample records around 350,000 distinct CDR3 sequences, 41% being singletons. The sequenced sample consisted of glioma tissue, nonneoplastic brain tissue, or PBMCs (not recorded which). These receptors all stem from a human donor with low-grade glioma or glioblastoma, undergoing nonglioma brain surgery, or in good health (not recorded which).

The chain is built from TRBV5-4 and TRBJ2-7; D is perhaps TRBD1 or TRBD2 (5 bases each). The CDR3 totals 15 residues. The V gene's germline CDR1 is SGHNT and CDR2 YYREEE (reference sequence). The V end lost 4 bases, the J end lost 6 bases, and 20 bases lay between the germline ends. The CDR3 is CASSTEQVGDGEQYF. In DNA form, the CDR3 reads TGTGCCAGCAGCACTGAACAGGTGGGAGATGGCGAGCAGTACTTC.

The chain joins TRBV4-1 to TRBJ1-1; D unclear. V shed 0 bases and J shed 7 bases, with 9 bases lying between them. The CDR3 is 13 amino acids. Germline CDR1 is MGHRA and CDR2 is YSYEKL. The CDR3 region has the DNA TGCGCCAGCAGCCAAGATTATGAAAGTGAAGCTTTCTTT. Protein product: CASSQDYESEAFF.

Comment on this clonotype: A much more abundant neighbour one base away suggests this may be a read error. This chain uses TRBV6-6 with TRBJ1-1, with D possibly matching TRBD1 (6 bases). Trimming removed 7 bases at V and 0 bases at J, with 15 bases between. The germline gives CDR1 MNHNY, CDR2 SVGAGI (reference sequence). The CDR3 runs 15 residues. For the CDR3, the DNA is TGTGCCAGCAATACTGAGGACAGCATGAACACTGAAGCTTTCTTT. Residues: CASNTEDSMNTEAFF.

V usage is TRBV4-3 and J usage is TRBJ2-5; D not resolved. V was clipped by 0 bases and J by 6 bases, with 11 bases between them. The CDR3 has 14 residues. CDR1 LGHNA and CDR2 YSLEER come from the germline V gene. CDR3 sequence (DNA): TGCGCCAGCAGCCAAGAACTCCTCAGTAAGACCCAGTACTTC. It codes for CASSQELLSKTQYF.

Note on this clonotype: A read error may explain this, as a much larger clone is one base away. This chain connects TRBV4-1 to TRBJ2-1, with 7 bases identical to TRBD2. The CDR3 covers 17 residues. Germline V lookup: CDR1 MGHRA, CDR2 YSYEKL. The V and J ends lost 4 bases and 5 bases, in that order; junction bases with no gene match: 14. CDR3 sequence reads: CASSLEIRTRSNNEQFF. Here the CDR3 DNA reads TGCGCCAGCAGCCTAGAAATCCGGACTAGGTCGAACAATGAGCAGTTCTTC.

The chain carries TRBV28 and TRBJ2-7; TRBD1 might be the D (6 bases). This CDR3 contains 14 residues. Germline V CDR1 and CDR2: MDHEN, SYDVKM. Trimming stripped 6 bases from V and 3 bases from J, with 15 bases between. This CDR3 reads CASSPLGTLYEQYF. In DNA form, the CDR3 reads TGTGCCAGCAGCCCTCTCGGGACACTCTACGAGCAGTACTTC.

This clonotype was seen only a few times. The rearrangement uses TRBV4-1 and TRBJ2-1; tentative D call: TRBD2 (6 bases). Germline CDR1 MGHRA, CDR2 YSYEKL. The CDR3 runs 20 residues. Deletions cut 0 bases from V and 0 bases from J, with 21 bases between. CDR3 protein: CASSQEGWISGLSSYNEQFF. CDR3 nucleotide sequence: TGCGCCAGCAGCCAAGAAGGTTGGATTAGCGGACTTAGCTCCTACAATGAGCAGTTCTTC.

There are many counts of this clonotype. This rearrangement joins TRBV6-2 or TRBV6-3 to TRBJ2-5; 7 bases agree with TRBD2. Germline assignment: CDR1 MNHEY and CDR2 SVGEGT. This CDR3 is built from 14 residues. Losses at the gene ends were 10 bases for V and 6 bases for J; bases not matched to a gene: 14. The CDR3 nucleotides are TGTGCCATCAGCCCCCTAGCGGATAGAAAGACCCAGTACTTC. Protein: CAISPLADRKTQYF.

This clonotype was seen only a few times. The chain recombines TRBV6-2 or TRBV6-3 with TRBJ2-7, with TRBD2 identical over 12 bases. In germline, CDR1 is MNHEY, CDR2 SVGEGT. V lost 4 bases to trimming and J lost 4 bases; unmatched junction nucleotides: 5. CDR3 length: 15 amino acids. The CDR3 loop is CASSFAGTSGYEQYF. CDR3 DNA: TGTGCCAGCAGTTTCGCCGGGACTAGCGGGTACGAGCAGTACTTC.